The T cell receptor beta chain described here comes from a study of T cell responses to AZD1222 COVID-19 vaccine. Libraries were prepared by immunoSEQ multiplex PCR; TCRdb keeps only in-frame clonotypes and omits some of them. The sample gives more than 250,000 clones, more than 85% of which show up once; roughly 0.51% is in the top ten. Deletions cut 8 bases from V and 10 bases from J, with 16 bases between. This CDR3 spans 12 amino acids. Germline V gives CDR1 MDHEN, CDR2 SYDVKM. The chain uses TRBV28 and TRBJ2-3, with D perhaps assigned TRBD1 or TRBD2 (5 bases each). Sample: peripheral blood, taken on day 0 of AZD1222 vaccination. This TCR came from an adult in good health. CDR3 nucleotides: TGTGCCAGCGGGGACCCTACTTTTCCGCAGTATTTT. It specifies CASGDPTFPQYF.